The T cell receptor beta chain under discussion was sequenced for a study of beta chain features in type 1 diabetes. Germline V gene lookup returns CDR1 SGHRS and CDR2 YFSETQ. The ends were cut back, 0 bases at V and 5 bases at J, with 5 bases in the middle. The CDR3 length is 12 residues. Findings and limits, study-wide: PCR might pick shorter templates more often, in the same way for patients and controls.

Comments on this clone: Its antigen is not known. The sample contains more than one DNA sequence encoding this CDR3.

cDNA synthesis used the whole RNA isolate, giving expressed TCRB sequences. Only in-frame clones appear in the TCRdb table, and some are missing; sequencing was by immunoSEQ multiplex PCR. The table lists fewer than 900,000 clones, 15% to 20% of them singletons. The receptor was derived from a woman under 30 in good health. The chain uses TRBV5-1 and TRBJ2-5; unclear D gene. Sequencing was carried out using naive CD4+ T cells from blood. The CDR3 coding sequence is TGCGCCAGCAGCTTGGGACGCGAGACCCAGTACTTC. It specifies CASSLGRETQYF.